This T cell receptor (beta chain) derives from a study of cytomegalovirus exposure and HLA in healthy donors (dated by TCRdb to 2016 to 2017). For context, the study as a whole: According to an earlier analysis of a few hundred of the donors, about 179 million T cells yielded 95 million to 140 million unique TCR beta sequences and 250 to 350 Gb of sequence data. About 280 gigabases of sequencing data and approximately 80 million unique TCR sequences were included in an early release covering around 650 HLA-typed donors. Of the approximately 400 genotyped donors, roughly 85% fell in the genetic ancestry cluster associated with self-reported Caucasian donors. The aim of the study was to test whether cataloging public T cell receptors could identify signatures of past pathogen exposure. The T cell repertoires of several hundred subjects were profiled by immunosequencing and related to cytomegalovirus serostatus. Along with the roughly 610-subject first cohort, a separate validation cohort of over a hundred different subjects was used. To predict cytomegalovirus infection status, the study combined high-throughput TCR immunosequencing, statistical association of individual TCRs with disease status, and machine learning. A later analysis re-analyzed previously published TCR beta repertoires from about 730 donors and added high-resolution HLA genotyping to study TCR occurrence patterns. Rather than drawing on any new phenotypic data, the later analysis identified candidate immune exposures from TCR beta sequences and the way those sequences occurred across donors. An earlier analysis of about 600 of the donors used high-throughput TCR beta sequencing to judge whether each TCR beta V gene segment behaved as functional or pseudogenic. Donor age, sex, ethnicity and CMV serostatus were compiled alongside the repertoire data. A later genetic analysis took genome-wide SNP genotypes for 398 of the 666 donors and used that subset as a discovery cohort. Every repertoire in the discovery cohort had been generated on one and the same sequencing platform. HLA typing included class I and class II loci at four-digit resolution. The number of donors typed differed by locus, with roughly 629-640 for A, B, C, DRB1 and DQB1, around 500 for DQA1, some 570 for DPA1, and approximately 470 for DPB1. Several DR-DQ haplotypes were treated as single units for association and clustering because of strong linkage in the cohort. Across approximately 400 genotyped donors of the cohort, an average of approximately 220,000 unique TCR beta nucleotide sequences per donor were sequenced, and approximately 17% of those sequences were non-productive. What the authors observed across the whole study: Most TCR sequences were observed very rarely across donors, whereas some public TCRs were present in many individuals. Only TCR beta chains were sequenced in this cohort, and the absence of alpha or paired-chain data limited detectable features. Because the 87-base-pair reads could not distinguish some IMGT-functional V segments, including TRBV6-2 and TRBV6-3, those segments were excluded. According to a later analysis, parvovirus B19, influenza, CMV and Epstein-Barr virus appeared linked to several top co-occurrence clusters. At a false discovery rate of 0.05, a later analysis linked fewer than 20,000 TCR beta sequences to specific HLA alleles. In a later genetic analysis, a missense DCLRE1C variant was associated with V-gene and J-gene trimming of TCR beta chains, and the association was replicated in an independent cohort. In an earlier analysis of over 550 of the donors, most TCR beta V segments were observed in productive rearrangements about 87% or about 30% of the time, broadly matching IMGT annotations. In vitro tests confirmed that a few of the cytomegalovirus-associated TCR beta chains recognize cytomegalovirus antigens. Because HLA typing was missing for some donors at each locus, association tests included only the typed subset. Most CMV-associated TCR beta chains appeared to be HLA-restricted in a later analysis, and the HLA associations seemed to be driven largely by CMV exposure. For the cohort, immune exposure information was limited to CMV serostatus. In a later analysis, HLA-associated TCR beta chains were found to be more clonally expanded and to have lower generation probabilities than equally common non-associated chains. According to the authors, the approach could potentially be generalized to other disease states and immunological phenotypes. A further reported finding was that TCR beta sequences accurately predicted the HLA-A and HLA-B alleles for most subjects in the first cohort. In a later genetic analysis, fewer N-insertions in productive TCRs were reported among donors in an Asian-associated ancestry cluster than the roughly 640-donor mean. Correlated functional status among segregating V segments might be attributable to linkage disequilibrium, but an unknown experimental factor could not be ruled out. A total of 150 or so TCR beta chains were listed by the study as associated with cytomegalovirus. Assigning TCR associations to individual alleles was difficult when HLA alleles, especially DR and DQ, strongly co-occurred. The classifier was reported to diagnose cytomegalovirus status with high specificity and sensitivity in both the original and validation cohorts. The earlier analysis of nearly 600 of the donors excluded 15 to 20 rarely observed V segments, including chromosome 9 orphons, because counts were too low. The sequencing pipeline was judged likely to have produced a cluster of highly shared sequence variants as a technical artifact. Presence/absence analyses assumed roughly uniform sequencing depth across donors, an assumption that may not hold. A later analysis found that TCR association rates varied across HLA loci, with DRB1 alleles showing the most associated TCRs and HLA-C alleles the fewest.

The cohort consisted of some 730 healthy bone marrow donors. At the time of sampling, every cohort member was nominally healthy, though immune exposures that went unrecorded were likely present. Of the 710 or so cohort members, 250 to 300 had a positive CMV serostatus and just over 350 had a negative one, while no CMV serostatus was recorded for the donor. A peripheral blood sample was provided by each donor, and peripheral blood mononuclear cells were used for TCR beta sequencing. Genomic DNA was extracted from the blood cell samples with the Qiagen DNeasy Blood Extraction Kit. In regard to this clone: The antigen it binds to is not known. The sample holds no much larger clone one base away, and base qualities are not on file.

Library preparation was by the immunoSEQ multiplex PCR assay. For the multiplex PCR, a mixture combining 60 forward primers for TCR Vbeta segments and 13 reverse primers for TCR Jbeta segments was used. The CDR3 region of rearranged TCR beta genes was amplified from genomic DNA with a multiplex PCR assay. On the Illumina HiSeq System, the amplified TCR beta libraries were sequenced as 87-base-pair reads. The authors' pipeline ran thus. A later analysis counted tens of millions of unique TCR beta chains across the 690 or so repertoires, and 9.5 million to 11 million of these chains were shared by at least two donors. A nearest-neighbor algorithm error-corrected the raw reads and collapsed the reads into unique sequences, merging closely related sequences to remove PCR and sequencing errors. To assign V, D and J gene segments, CDR3 sequences were aligned to IMGT reference sequences. Each retained sequence needed at least a six-nucleotide match to both a V gene segment and a J gene segment. A rearrangement was called productive if the CDR3 had no stop codons and remained in frame with V and J, and every other rearrangement was called non-productive. Following IMGT convention, CDR3 was defined as the stretch from the second conserved V-encoded cysteine up to the conserved J-encoded phenylalanine. In an earlier analysis of around 540 of the donors, sequences lacking an unambiguous match to a single V gene segment were excluded. An earlier analysis of 587 of the donors called V segments functional above 56.7% productive rearrangements and segregating when the between-donor standard deviation exceeded 5%. A statistical classification framework was built for diagnosing cytomegalovirus status from the catalog of TCR beta chain sequences. A later analysis assigned V and J genes by comparing TCR nucleotide sequences with IMGT/GENE-DB human TR gene sequences. The TCRdist pipeline was used in a later analysis to assign CDR3 sequences and most-parsimonious VDJ recombination scenarios. A later analysis defined each TCR beta chain by its CDR3 amino acid sequence plus V-gene family, and excluded reads lacking a unique V-gene family. A later analysis removed 592 highly shared, low-generation-probability nucleotide sequences to deal with suspected cross-contamination and a sequencing artifact. In a later analysis, a clonal expansion index for each public chain was calculated from normalized within-repertoire ranks of inferred template counts. In a later analysis, generation probabilities were computed with a VDJ recombination model fitted to out-of-frame rearrangements, and the resulting probabilities were checked against IGoR. Hypergeometric tests were used in a later analysis to score TCR-TCR, TCR-HLA and TCR-CMV co-occurrence, with a repertoire-size bias correction applied to the TCR pairs. False discovery rates were estimated in a later analysis by permuting HLA or CMV assignments 20 times. In a later analysis, co-occurring TCRs were grouped using DBSCAN, and TCRdist sequence similarity was added for clustering within HLA-allele-positive subsets. Repertoires with fewer than 30,000 or more than 120,000 public chains, plus five repertoires with anomalous nucleotide sharing, were excluded from co-occurrence clustering. Here the immuneACCESS table is served through TCRdb, limited to in-frame sequences with V and J called. Missing clones are a known gap in these copies; in checked studies unresolved V genes cover under half, and the rest lacks a known reason. The V and J calls and clone size come from that table; D and trimming were worked out from the DNA. The sample table contains around 150,000 clones; only one count was recorded for around 80% of them. Jointly, the top ten make up around 5% of the sample.

The CDR3 spans 14 residues, from the cysteine through the phenylalanine. The entry retains the CDR3 DNA only, 42 bases that are in frame from base 1. Between the V and J ends, shortened by 2 bases and 0 bases respectively, the junction contains 8 bases. CDR1 and CDR2 were assigned from the germline V gene (reference sequence) as LNHDA and SQIVND. The sequenced sample was PBMCs. This sequence originates from a man aged 25 to 45 in good health. The V gene is TRBV19 and the J gene is TRBJ2-7, with a weak D call of TRBD2 (5 bases match). CDR3 protein: CASSIPGSSYEQYF. The DNA reads as follows: TGTGCCAGTAGTATACCGGGGAGCTCCTACGAGCAGTACTTC.